This T cell receptor beta chain was recorded in a study of blood T cell repertoires in COVID-19. Study-level information: Acute-phase and convalescent COVID-19 samples originated in the United States, Italy and Spain. From T cells, B-cell-depleted T cells, or PBMCs came the material, which was cDNA or gDNA.

Profiled with immunoSEQ multiplex PCR; TCRdb holds only in-frame clones, not every one. In the table there are roughly 260,000 clones, 90% to 95% of which are singletons. Participants came from 24 US areas, aged roughly 18 to 95 years. Participant-reported clinical history was the basis for cohort assignment. Germline-derived CDR1 and CDR2 are SQVTM and ANQGSEA. The CDR3 is 15 residues long. V lost 3 bases and J lost 3; bases outside the gene matches: 5. This chain links TRBV29-1 with TRBJ2-3; 11 bases are a match to TRBD1. Input material: PBMCs or T cells enriched from blood (not recorded which). The clonotype was recovered from a human donor in a cohort exposed to, infected with or recovered from COVID-19 (not recorded which). The donor label of this sample is uncertain. The CDR3 region has the DNA TGCAGCGTTGATCCCCGGGACAGGGGGACAGATACGCAGTATTTT. Translation: CSVDPRDRGTDTQYF.